The rows below give T cell receptor beta chains drawn from one sample of a study of T cells in Graves' hyperthyroidism and ophthalmopathy. TCRdb called the multiplex PCR reads again in MiXCR, with one record for every CDR3 protein. This table holds some 550,000 distinct CDR3 sequences, 16% found once. Sequenced input: blood. Receptors were obtained from a woman between 40 and 55 years old with Graves' ophthalmopathy. CDR3s include the opening cysteine and the closing phenylalanine or tryptophan. A D gene is named only where the DNA matches it firmly. Only some rows state a clone size, as once, few, many or a class for expanded clones.

NA	TRBV18	NA	TRBJ2-5	CASSRAVQETQYF	TGTGCCAGCTCGCGAGCCGTACAAGAGACCCAGTACTTC
TRBD1	TRBV18	NA	TRBJ1-2	CASSPGTGGWGYTF	TGTGCCAGCTCACCCGGGACAGGGGGCTGGGGCTACACCTTC
TRBD1	TRBV6-1	NA	TRBJ1-1	CASTRRGTEEAFF	TGTGCCAGCACCCGACGAGGGACAGAGGAAGCTTTCTTT
NA	TRBV9	few	TRBJ2-1	CASSVGGGSSYNEQFF	TGTGCCAGCAGCGTAGGTGGGGGAAGCTCCTACAATGAGCAGTTCTTC
TRBD2	TRBV28	many	TRBJ2-3	CASSPGLAGANSDTQYF	TGTGCCAGCAGCCCGGGACTAGCGGGGGCCAACTCGGATACGCAGTATTTT
NA	TRBV30	NA	TRBJ2-4	CAWSEGSSAKNIQYF	TGTGCCTGGAGTGAGGGATCGTCAGCCAAAAACATTCAGTACTTC
NA	TRBV11-2	NA	TRBJ2-7	CASSLEGGAYYEQYF	TGTGCCAGCAGCTTAGAGGGGGGGGCTTACTACGAGCAGTACTTC
NA	TRBV10-3	few	TRBJ2-5	CAMGRETQYF	TGTGCCATGGGGCGGGAGACCCAGTACTTC
NA	TRBV6-6	many	TRBJ2-7	CASSYQVGQRLYEQYF	TGTGCCAGCAGTTACCAGGTCGGACAGAGACTCTACGAGCAGTACTTC
NA	TRBV6-1	NA	TRBJ1-2	CASRAGTELRGYTF	TGTGCCAGCAGGGCTGGGACGGAGTTGCGAGGCTACACCTTC
NA	TRBV30	many	TRBJ2-1	CAWNTAYNEQFF	TGTGCCTGGAATACGGCATACAATGAGCAGTTCTTC
NA	TRBV5-6	few	TRBJ2-5	CASSSTGVQETQYF	TGTGCCAGCAGCTCCACGGGGGTACAAGAGACCCAGTACTTC
NA	TRBV24-1	NA	TRBJ1-5	CATSSGHPNQSQHF	TGTGCCACCAGCTCGGGACACCCCAATCAGTCCCAGCATTTT
NA	TRBV29-1	many	TRBJ2-3	CSLEFALGGTDTQYF	TGCAGCCTCGAATTTGCGCTGGGGGGCACAGATACGCAGTATTTT
TRBD2	TRBV2	NA	TRBJ2-3	CASNGGAIDTQYF	TGTGCCAGCAACGGGGGGGCCATAGATACGCAGTATTTT
TRBD1	TRBV20-1	NA	TRBJ2-3	CSASLQGAPTDTQYF	TGCAGTGCTAGTCTGCAGGGGGCACCCACAGATACGCAGTATTTT
TRBD2	TRBV3-1	many	TRBJ2-1	CASSQDSGGPYNEQFF	TGTGCCAGCAGCCAAGATAGCGGGGGCCCGTACAATGAGCAGTTCTTC
NA	TRBV6-1	NA	TRBJ2-3	CASSHSWVTRSPDTQYF	TGTGCCAGCAGTCACTCTTGGGTGACCCGGAGCCCAGATACGCAGTATTTT
NA	TRBV5-1	many	TRBJ1-2	CASSLTAYYGYTF	TGCGCCAGCAGCTTGACAGCATACTATGGCTACACCTTC
NA	TRBV30	many	TRBJ2-6	CAWSAWTSGANVLTF	TGTGCCTGGAGTGCCTGGACCTCTGGGGCCAACGTCCTGACTTTC